The clone carrying this T cell receptor (beta chain) was observed a single time. These data are taken from a study of lymphopenia after photon versus proton radiotherapy. CDR1 MGHDK and CDR2 SYGVNS come from the germline V gene. Trimming took off 2 bases at V and 8 bases at J, with 16 bases between the two ends. CDR3 length: 16 residues. Produced via immunoSEQ multiplex PCR; TCRdb's table is partial and in-frame only. The table has 150,000 to 200,000 clones, more than 85% seen once; the top ten hold around 4.6%. This rearrangement joins TRBV25-1 to TRBJ1-6; D is uncertain. This clonotype was obtained from a man aged 50 to 59 with gastric cancer. The specimen comprised peripheral blood, sampled from a patient treated with photon-based radiotherapy. For the CDR3, the DNA is TGTGCCAGCAGTGAAGTGGGCCCTCCTCGGGATTCACCCCTCCACTTT. Encoded protein: CASSEVGPPRDSPLHF.